Sequencing of this T cell receptor beta chain was carried out in a study of blood T cell repertoires in COVID-19. Study summary: T cells, B-cell-depleted T cells, or PBMCs provided the cDNA or gDNA that served as material.

In the original analysis: Reference gene primer amplification yielded estimated nucleated cell counts. Some clones are missing from TCRdb's copy, which holds only in-frame ones; the method was immunoSEQ multiplex PCR. V and J calls and clone size come straight from that table; D and trimming were deduced from the DNA. The profile shows about 70,000 clones, 65% to 90% of them singletons. This CDR3 has 13 residues. J lost 7 bases, V lost 4 bases, and 5 bases had no gene match. Germline V gene data show CDR1 as SGHNT and CDR2 as YYREEE (reference sequence). The chain couples TRBV5-4 to TRBJ1-2; 9 nucleotides line up with TRBD1. Sequenced sample: peripheral blood. The sequence was obtained from a man aged 30 to 45 with COVID-19, enrolled during active disease. In DNA form, the CDR3 reads TGTGCCAGCAGCAGGGACAGGGAATTTGGCTACACCTTC. Its protein is CASSRDREFGYTF. Filled out from reference TRBV5-4 and TRBJ1-2, the complete variable domain reads ETGVTQSPTHLIKTRGQQVTLRCSSQSGHNTVSWYQQALGQGPQFIFQYYREEENGRGNFPPRFSGLQFPNYSSELNVNALELDDSALYLCASSRDREFGYTFGSGTRLTVV.